This T cell receptor (beta chain) comes out of a study of read filtering for tumor transcriptome and immune sequencing (TCRdb year 2020). For context, the study as a whole: Of the patients in the cohort, around 17 were male and 14 were female, and their mean age was about 72 years, with a range of roughly 47 to 80. By revised international staging, about 8 patients were R-ISS I, some 17 were R-ISS II and more than five were R-ISS III. After DNase treatment, whole-transcriptome libraries were prepared with the TruSeq RNA Access Library Prep Kit. TCR-region mapped reads per sample ranged from about 4 to 10.27 million with IR-seq versus only roughly 85 to 1273 with RNA-seq. Using the same bone marrow samples, the study ran both targeted immune repertoire sequencing and bulk whole-transcriptome sequencing and then compared the TCR repertoires from each method. One main goal was a read-filtering strategy for immune repertoire data, in particular deciding whether clonotypes backed by only one read should be removed.

This clonotype was counted many times. It lacks a known antigen. No quality values exist for individual bases; no much larger clone is one base distant. The research as a whole found: The correlation between IR-seq and RNA-seq shared clonotype proportions rose when single-read clonotypes were removed. Compared with RNA-seq, IR-seq captured clonotypes at much higher depth and more reliably, and a smaller IR-seq throughput was enough to identify most shared clonotypes. The sorted CD138-negative fraction was composed of a mixed bone marrow immune population rather than of purified T cells. Single-read clonotypes made up about four fifths of clonotypes but roughly 3.5% of total reads in IR-seq, and 70% to 75% of clonotypes and about 45% of reads in RNA-seq.

Trimming leaves V shorter by 4 bases and J shorter by 0 bases, with the junction holding 23 bases beyond the gene matches. CDR1 DFQATT and CDR2 SNEGSKA were looked up in the germline V gene (reference sequence). The CDR3 measures 21 amino acids from cysteine to phenylalanine. Only the CDR3 portion is preserved as DNA: 63 bases, with reading frame beginning at the first base. TCR libraries were built from about 400 ng RNA with the Immunoverse kit, using molecular barcoded adaptors covering alpha/delta and beta/gamma chains. The same RNA used for transcriptome sequencing was used for TCR library preparation. TCR libraries were sequenced on an Illumina HiSeq 4000 with 2 x 150 cycles. Per the original workflow: Using MiXCR, which included quality filtering and error correction, TCR reads were aligned to human V, D, J and C references and then assembled into CDR3 clonotypes. The tcR package in R was used to analyze clonotype counts and gene usage diversity. For inspection of raw mapping reads, RNA-seq reads were mapped by STAR aligner version 2.5.3a onto GRCh37 of the human genome. To test how sequencing depth affected the clonotypes detected, IR-seq fastq files were randomly downsampled with Seqtk 1.3. TCRdb reprocessed the public reads (quality trimming at Q25 with fastp, clone calling with MiXCR) and kept in-frame beta chains. Each CDR3 protein appears once, grouped with its most common genes and DNA. The V and J calls were not made by the authors but by TCRdb's processing. The table for this sample lists more than 35,000 distinct CDR3 sequences; around 15% of them were counted only once. More than 35% of the sample rests with the top ten.

Every patient had bone marrow sampled at the time of active disease. Isolation of bone marrow mononuclear cells was performed by Ficoll-Hypaque density gradient centrifugation. Myeloma plasma cells were removed and CD138-negative cells were obtained by negative selection following labeling with CD138 magnetic microbeads on a MACS separator. Purity of the isolated cells was checked by flow cytometry on an Attune NxT using CD138 antibodies. TRIzol reagent was used to extract total RNA, which was then quantified with a NanoDrop spectrophotometer. For each patient, the CD138-negative bone marrow sample underwent paired RNA-seq and IR-seq.

The sample consisted of a population of CD138-negative cells sorted from bone marrow. The intended sense of this specimen's cell subset or site label: bone marrow mononuclear cells depleted of CD138+ plasma/myeloma cells by negative magnetic selection. The source of this sequence is a donor older than 35 with multiple myeloma. The sequence links TRBV20-1 to TRBJ2-1; TRBD2 aligns with 8 central bases. The sequence in DNA is TGCAGTGCTAAGCCTCGCGGACTAGCTAAAACCGGGCAAGGCTCCTACAATGAGCAGTTCTTC. Its translation reads: CSAKPRGLAKTGQGSYNEQFF.